These T cell receptor beta chains were read from a single sample in a study of blood T cell repertoires in COVID-19. Profiling relied on immunoSEQ multiplex PCR, and the TCRdb table lists in-frame clones only, not all of them. The table shows around 80,000 clones, with roughly 87% occurring only once. The sequencing sample was made of peripheral blood. The receptor set was obtained from a man older than 75 with acute or convalescent COVID-19. Each CDR3 is given with its conserved first and last residue. The D gene is left open where the match is weak. Size tells how often a clone was seen (once, few, many) or the class of an expanded clone, and some rows leave it out.

TRBV4-1,NA,15,TRBJ1-2,NA,TGCGCCAGCAGCCTCAGACACCTCACTAACTATGGCTACACCTTC,CASSLRHLTNYGYTF
TRBV5-1,NA,15,TRBJ1-1,NA,TGCGCCAGCAGCTTGGTCTTAGGCCAGGGGACTGAAGCTTTCTTT,CASSLVLGQGTEAFF
TRBV4-1,TRBD1,15,TRBJ1-5,NA,TGCGCCAGCAGCCAGACAGGGGTCAGCAATCAGCCCCAGCATTTT,CASSQTGVSNQPQHF
TRBV19,NA,16,TRBJ2-2,NA,TGTGCCAGTAGTCCGGGGGACAGCCTCAGCCCCGGGGAGCTGTTTTTT,CASSPGDSLSPGELFF
TRBV3-1/TRBV3-2,TRBD1,16,TRBJ2-3,NA,TGTGCCAGCAGCCGAACCGGGACAGGGGGCACAGATACGCAGTATTTT,CASSRTGTGGTDTQYF
TRBV11-2,NA,11,TRBJ2-7,NA,TGTGCCAGTGGTACTTCCTACGAGCAGTACTTC,CASGTSYEQYF
TRBV27,TRBD1,14,TRBJ2-7,NA,TGTGCCAGCAGAATACAGGGGAGCCCCTACGAGCAGTACTTC,CASRIQGSPYEQYF
TRBV5-1,TRBD2,15,TRBJ2-1,once,TGCGCCAGCGCGACTAGCGGGGGGGCCGGCAATGAGCAGTTCTTC,CASATSGGAGNEQFF
TRBV7-3,TRBD2,15,TRBJ2-5,NA,TGTGCCAGCAGCCTTGGGACTAGCGGGGTCGAGACCCAGTACTTC,CASSLGTSGVETQYF
TRBV28,NA,14,TRBJ1-2,NA,TGTGCCAGCAGACAAAGGGAGACCAACTATGGCTACACCTTC,CASRQRETNYGYTF
TRBV2,TRBD2,16,TRBJ2-3,NA,TGTGCCAGCAGTGCTCAGAGACTAGCGGCCTCAGATACGCAGTATTTT,CASSAQRLAASDTQYF
TRBV5-1,TRBD1,15,TRBJ1-1,once,TGCGCCAGCAGCGCGACAGGGAGTGGGGGCACTGAAGCTTTCTTT,CASSATGSGGTEAFF
TRBV5-1,NA,14,TRBJ2-7,NA,TGCGCCAGCAGCTCAGGGGCATACTCCTACGAGCAGTACTTC,CASSSGAYSYEQYF
TRBV5-1,TRBD2,17,TRBJ2-5,NA,TGCGCCAGCAGCCCCGGACTAGCGGGGGCTGCGGGAGAGACCCAGTACTTC,CASSPGLAGAAGETQYF
TRBV5-1,TRBD2,16,TRBJ2-3,once,TGCGCCAGCAGACTCGGACTAGCGGGGGGGACAGATACGCAGTATTTT,CASRLGLAGGTDTQYF
TRBV6-5,NA,13,TRBJ1-1,NA,TGTGCCAGCAGTTACAAACGCGGGACTGAAGCTTTCTTT,CASSYKRGTEAFF
TRBV2,TRBD2,15,TRBJ2-3,NA,TGTGCCAGCAGTTTACTAGCGGGGGGGCCTGATACGCAGTATTTT,CASSLLAGGPDTQYF
TRBV11-2,TRBD1,15,TRBJ2-7,NA,TGTGCCAGCAGCTTAGACGGGACAGAGACCTACGAGCAGTACTTC,CASSLDGTETYEQYF
TRBV28,TRBD1,14,TRBJ1-4,once,TGTGCCAGCAGCCCAGGGGGCAGTAATGAAAAACTGTTTTTT,CASSPGGSNEKLFF
TRBV13,TRBD1,14,TRBJ1-4,NA,TGTGCCAGCAGCTTTCGACAGGGGAACGAAAAACTGTTTTTT,CASSFRQGNEKLFF
TRBV18,TRBD1,15,TRBJ2-7,NA,TGTGCCAGCTCACCCCGAAGGGACAGGGCCCACGAGCAGTACTTC,CASSPRRDRAHEQYF
TRBV6-5,NA,14,TRBJ1-2,NA,TGTGCCAGTACTTCAGGGGTCCTATCCTATGGCTACACCTTC,CASTSGVLSYGYTF
TRBV5-5,NA,14,TRBJ1-6,NA,TGTGCCAGCAGCTTGGAGAGGGAGAATTCACCCCTCCACTTT,CASSLERENSPLHF
TRBV7-9,NA,14,TRBJ1-6,NA,TGTGCCAGCAGCCAGGGTGGGAAAGAATCACCCCTCCACTTT,CASSQGGKESPLHF
TRBV2,NA,14,TRBJ1-5,few,TGTGCCAGCAGTGAAGCCGGGGGGAATCAGCCCCAGCATTTT,CASSEAGGNQPQHF
TRBV5-8,NA,15,TRBJ2-3,NA,TGTGCCAGCAGCTTGGTTGGCGGAAGCACAGATACGCAGTATTTT,CASSLVGGSTDTQYF
TRBV5-1,TRBD1,15,TRBJ1-6,NA,TGCGCCAGCAGCCCGACAGGGGTCTATAATTCACCCCTCCACTTT,CASSPTGVYNSPLHF
TRBV7-9,TRBD1,13,TRBJ2-7,NA,TGTGCCAGCAGCTTAGCAATGGATACCGGGACAGGGTTC,CASSLAMDTGTGF
TRBV30,NA,14,TRBJ1-2,NA,TGTGCCTGGAACTCCGCGGACAGCTTCTATGGCTACACCTTC,CAWNSADSFYGYTF
TRBV4-1,NA,14,TRBJ1-4,NA,TGCGCCAGCAGCCAAGCCGGGGGAGATGAAAAACTGTTTTTT,CASSQAGGDEKLFF